This entry lists 6 T cell receptor beta chains sequenced from one sample in a study of T cells in Graves' hyperthyroidism and ophthalmopathy. Template material for amplifying TCR beta CDR3 regions consisted of RNA transcripts. The TCR CDR3 was amplified in a first-round RT-PCR using the HTBI primer set. TCRdb recomputed calls from the multiplex PCR reads with MiXCR, one row per CDR3 protein. The profile shows around 620,000 distinct CDR3 sequences, approximately 14% of them singletons. Specimen: blood. These receptors came from a woman aged 18-35 years with Graves' ophthalmopathy.

This clonotype was counted only a few times. The rearrangement joins TRBV19 to TRBJ1-1, with D possibly TRBD1 on 6 matching bases. CDR3 length equals 15 residues. CDR1 and CDR2 (germline): LNHDA, SQIVND (reference sequence). V dropped 0 bases and J dropped 11 bases, with 19 bases sitting between them. CDR3 in DNA: TGTGCCAGTAGTATAGATCCGAATAGGGGGACCAGGGCTTTCTTT. Its translation: CASSIDPNRGTRAFF.

This clonotype was detected a few times. V is TRBV19 and J is TRBJ1-2; possible D gene TRBD1, 5 bases. Trimming shortened V by 0 bases and J by 7 bases, and 15 bases separated the two germline ends. This CDR3 region has 15 residues. Germline V gene data show CDR1 as LNHDA and CDR2 as SQIVND (reference sequence). The CDR3 region is CASSIDRGQQGGYTF. The CDR3 bases are TGTGCCAGTAGTATAGATCGAGGTCAGCAGGGTGGCTACACCTTC. Complete variable domain (other parts from reference TRBV19 and TRBJ1-2): DGGITQSPKYLFRKEGQNVTLSCEQNLNHDAMYWYRQDPGQGLRLIYYSQIVNDFQKGDIAEGYSVSREKKESFPLTVTSAQKNPTAFYLCASSIDRGQQGGYTFGSGTRLTVV.

This clonotype was seen at least ten times. The chain joins TRBV2 to TRBJ2-7; D unresolved. The germline V gene has CDR1 SNHLY and CDR2 FYNNEI. The CDR3 has 16 amino acids. Trimming took off 1 base at V and 0 bases at J, with 13 bases between the two ends. The CDR3 loop reads CASSEDSFGFSYEQYF. The CDR3 DNA reads TGTGCCAGCAGTGAAGATAGTTTTGGGTTCTCCTACGAGCAGTACTTC.

This clonotype was seen many times. The V call is TRBV30, the J call TRBJ2-1; TRBD2 agrees at 9 bases. Germline CDR1 is GTSNPN and CDR2 is SVGIG (reference sequence). CDR3 length: 13 residues. After removal of 6 bases from V and 0 bases from J, the junction contained 0 bases not matched to a gene. Here the CDR3 DNA reads TGTGCCTGTAGCGGGAGCTCCTACAATGAGCAGTTCTTC. Translation gives CACSGSSYNEQFF.

This clonotype was counted many times. This sequence joins TRBV7-2 and TRBJ1-1; tentative D call: TRBD1 (6 bases). CDR3 length: 16 amino acids. CDR1 and CDR2 from the germline V gene are SGHTA and FQGNSA. V was shortened by 2 bases and J by 0 bases, with 13 bases between the two germline ends. The CDR3 spells CASSLIARGMNTEAFF. As DNA, the CDR3 is TGTGCCAGCAGCTTAATCGCGAGGGGGATGAACACTGAAGCTTTCTTT.

This clonotype appeared a few times. V is TRBV10-3 and J is TRBJ2-1; the D is unclear. V shed 8 bases and J shed 5 bases, with 13 bases lying between them. Germline CDR1 and CDR2: ENHRY and SYGVKD. CDR3 length: 13 amino acids. The CDR3 loop is CAIRRIGNNEQFF. The CDR3 coding sequence is TGTGCCATCCGGCGTATCGGTAACAATGAGCAGTTCTTC.